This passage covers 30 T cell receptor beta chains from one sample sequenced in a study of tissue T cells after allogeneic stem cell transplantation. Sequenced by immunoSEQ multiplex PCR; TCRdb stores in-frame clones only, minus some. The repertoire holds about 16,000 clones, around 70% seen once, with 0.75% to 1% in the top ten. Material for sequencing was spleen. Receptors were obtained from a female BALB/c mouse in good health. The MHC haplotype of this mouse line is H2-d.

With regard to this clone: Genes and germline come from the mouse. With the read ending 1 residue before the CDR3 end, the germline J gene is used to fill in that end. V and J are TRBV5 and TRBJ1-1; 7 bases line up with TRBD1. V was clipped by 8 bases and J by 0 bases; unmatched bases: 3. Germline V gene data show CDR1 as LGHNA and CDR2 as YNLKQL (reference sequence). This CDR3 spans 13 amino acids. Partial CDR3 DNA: TGTGCCAGCTCCGGGACAGCAAACACAGAAGTCTTC. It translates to CASSGTANTEVF. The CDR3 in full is CASSGTANTEVFF.

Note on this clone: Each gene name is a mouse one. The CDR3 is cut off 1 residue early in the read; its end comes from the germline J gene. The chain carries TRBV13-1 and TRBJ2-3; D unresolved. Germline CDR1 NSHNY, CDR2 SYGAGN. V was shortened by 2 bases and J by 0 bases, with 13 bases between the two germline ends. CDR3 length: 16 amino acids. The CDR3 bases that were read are TGTGCCAGCAGTGAGAGACAAAACCCTAGTGCAGAAACGCTGTAT. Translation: CASSERQNPSAETLY. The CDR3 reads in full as CASSERQNPSAETLYF.

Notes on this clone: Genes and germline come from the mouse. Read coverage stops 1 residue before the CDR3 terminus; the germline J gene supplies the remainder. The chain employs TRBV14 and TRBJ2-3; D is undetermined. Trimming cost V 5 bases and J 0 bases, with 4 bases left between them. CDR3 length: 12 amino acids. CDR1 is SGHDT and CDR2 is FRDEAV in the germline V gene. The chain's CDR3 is CASRYSAETLYF. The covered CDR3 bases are TGTGCCAGCAGGTATAGTGCAGAAACGCTGTAT.

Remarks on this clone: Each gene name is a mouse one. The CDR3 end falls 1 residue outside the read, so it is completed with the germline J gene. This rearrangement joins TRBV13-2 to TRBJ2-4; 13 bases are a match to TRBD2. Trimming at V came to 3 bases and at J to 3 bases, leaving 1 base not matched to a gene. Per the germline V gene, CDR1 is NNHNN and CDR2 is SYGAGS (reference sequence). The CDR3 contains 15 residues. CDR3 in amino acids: CASGAGLGGQNTLYF. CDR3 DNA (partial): TGTGCCAGCGGTGCGGGACTGGGGGGGCAAAACACCTTGTAC.

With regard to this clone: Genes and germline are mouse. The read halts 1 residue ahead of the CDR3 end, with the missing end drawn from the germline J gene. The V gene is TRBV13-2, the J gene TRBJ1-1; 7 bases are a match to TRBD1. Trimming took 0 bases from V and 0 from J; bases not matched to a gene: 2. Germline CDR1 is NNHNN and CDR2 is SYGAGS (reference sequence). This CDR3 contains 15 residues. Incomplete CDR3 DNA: TGTGCCAGCGGTGATGCGGGGACAGCAAACACAGAAGTCTTC. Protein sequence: CASGDAGTANTEVF. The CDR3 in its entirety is CASGDAGTANTEVFF.

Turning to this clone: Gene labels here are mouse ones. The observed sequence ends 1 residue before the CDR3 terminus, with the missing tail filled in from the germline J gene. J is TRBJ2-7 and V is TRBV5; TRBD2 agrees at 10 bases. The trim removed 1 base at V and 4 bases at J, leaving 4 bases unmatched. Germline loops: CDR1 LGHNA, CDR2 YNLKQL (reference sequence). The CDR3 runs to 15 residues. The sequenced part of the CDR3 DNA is TGTGCCAGCAGCCAAGCCTGGGGGGGCGCATATGAACAGTAC. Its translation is CASSQAWGGAYEQY. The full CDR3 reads CASSQAWGGAYEQYF.

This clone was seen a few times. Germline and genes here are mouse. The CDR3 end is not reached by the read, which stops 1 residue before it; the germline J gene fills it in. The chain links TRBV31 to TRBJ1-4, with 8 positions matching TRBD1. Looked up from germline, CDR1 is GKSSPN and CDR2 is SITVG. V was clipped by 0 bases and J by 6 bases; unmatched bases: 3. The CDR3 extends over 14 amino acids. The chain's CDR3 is CAWSLSRGHERLFF. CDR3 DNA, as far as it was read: TGTGCCTGGAGTCTAAGCAGGGGGCACGAAAGATTATTT.

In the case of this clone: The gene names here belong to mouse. Partial CDR3 DNA: TGTGGTGCTAAGGACAGGGATGGAAATACGCTCTAT. It translates to CGAKDRDGNTLY. The full CDR3 sequence reads CGAKDRDGNTLYF. The chain recombines TRBV20 with TRBJ1-3; TRBD1 matches at 8 bases. The read ends 1 residue before the CDR3 terminus; that terminus is restored from the germline J gene. Trimming at V came to 4 bases and at J to 3 bases, leaving 2 bases not matched to a gene. This CDR3 contains 13 residues. Germline CDR1 and CDR2: GFQATS and STVNSAI. Complete variable domain (other parts from reference TRBV20 and TRBJ1-3): GALVYQYPRRTICKSGTSMRMECQAVGFQATSVAWYRQSPQKTFELIALSTVNSAIKYEQNFTQEKFPISHPNLSFSSMTVLNAYLEDRGLYLCGAKDRDGNTLYFGEGSRLIVV.

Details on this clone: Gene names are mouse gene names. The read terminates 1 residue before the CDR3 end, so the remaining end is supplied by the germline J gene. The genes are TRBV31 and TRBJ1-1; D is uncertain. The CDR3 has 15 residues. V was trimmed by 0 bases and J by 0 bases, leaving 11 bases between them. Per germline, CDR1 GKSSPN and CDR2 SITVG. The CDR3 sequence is CAWSLRLIANTEVFF. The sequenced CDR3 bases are TGTGCCTGGAGTCTAAGGCTCATAGCAAACACAGAAGTCTTC.

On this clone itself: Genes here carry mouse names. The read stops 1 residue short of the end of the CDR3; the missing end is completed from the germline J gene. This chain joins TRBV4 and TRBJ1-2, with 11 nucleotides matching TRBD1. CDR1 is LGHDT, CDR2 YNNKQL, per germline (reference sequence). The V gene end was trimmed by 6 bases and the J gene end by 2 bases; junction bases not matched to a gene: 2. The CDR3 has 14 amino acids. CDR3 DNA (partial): TGTGCCAGCAGTAGGGACAGGGGGAACTCCGACTACACC. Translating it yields CASSRDRGNSDYT. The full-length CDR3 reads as CASSRDRGNSDYTF.

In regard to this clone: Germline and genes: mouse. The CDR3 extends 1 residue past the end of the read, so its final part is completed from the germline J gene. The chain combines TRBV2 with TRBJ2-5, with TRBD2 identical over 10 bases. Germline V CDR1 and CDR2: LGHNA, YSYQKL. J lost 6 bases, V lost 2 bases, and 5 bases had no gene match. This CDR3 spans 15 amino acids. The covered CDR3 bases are TGTGCCAGCAGCCAACCGACTGGGGGGAGTGACACCCAGTAC. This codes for CASSQPTGGSDTQY. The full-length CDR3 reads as CASSQPTGGSDTQYF.

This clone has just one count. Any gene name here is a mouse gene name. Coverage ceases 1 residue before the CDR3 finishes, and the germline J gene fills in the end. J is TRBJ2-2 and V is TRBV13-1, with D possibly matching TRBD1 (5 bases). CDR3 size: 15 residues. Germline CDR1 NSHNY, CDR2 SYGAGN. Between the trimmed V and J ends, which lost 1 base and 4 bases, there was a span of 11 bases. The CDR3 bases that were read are TGTGCCAGCAGTGATTCTCAGGGAAGCACCGGGCAGCTCTAC. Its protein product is CASSDSQGSTGQLY. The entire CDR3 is CASSDSQGSTGQLYF.

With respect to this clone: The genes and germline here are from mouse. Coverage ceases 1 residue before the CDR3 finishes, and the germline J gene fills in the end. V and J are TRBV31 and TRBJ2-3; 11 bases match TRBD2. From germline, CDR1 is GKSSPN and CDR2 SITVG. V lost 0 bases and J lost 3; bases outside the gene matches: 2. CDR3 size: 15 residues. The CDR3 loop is CAWSLTGGAAETLYF. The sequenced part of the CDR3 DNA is TGTGCCTGGAGTCTTACTGGGGGGGCCGCAGAAACGCTGTAT.

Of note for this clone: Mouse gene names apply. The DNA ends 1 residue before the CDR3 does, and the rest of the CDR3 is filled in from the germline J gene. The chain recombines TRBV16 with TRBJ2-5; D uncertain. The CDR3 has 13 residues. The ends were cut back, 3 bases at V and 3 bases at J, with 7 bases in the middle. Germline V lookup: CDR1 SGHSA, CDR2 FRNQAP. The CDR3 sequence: CASSLTIQDTQYF. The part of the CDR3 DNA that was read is TGTGCAAGCAGCTTGACAATTCAAGACACCCAGTAC.

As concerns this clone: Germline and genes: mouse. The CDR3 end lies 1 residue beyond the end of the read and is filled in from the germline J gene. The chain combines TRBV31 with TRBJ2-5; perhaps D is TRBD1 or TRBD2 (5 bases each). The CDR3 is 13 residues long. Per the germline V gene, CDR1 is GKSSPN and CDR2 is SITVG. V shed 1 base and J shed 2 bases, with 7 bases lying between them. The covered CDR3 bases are TGTGCCTGGAGTCCGGGGACCCAAGACACCCAGTAC. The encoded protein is CAWSPGTQDTQY. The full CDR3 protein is CAWSPGTQDTQYF.

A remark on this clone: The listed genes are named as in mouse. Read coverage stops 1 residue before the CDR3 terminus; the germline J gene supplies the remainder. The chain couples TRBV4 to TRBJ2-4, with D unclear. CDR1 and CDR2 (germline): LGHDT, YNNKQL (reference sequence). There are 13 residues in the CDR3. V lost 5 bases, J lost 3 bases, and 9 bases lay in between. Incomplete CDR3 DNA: TGTGCCAGCAGCCCCTACACCCAAAACACCTTGTAC. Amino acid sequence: CASSPYTQNTLY. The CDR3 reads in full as CASSPYTQNTLYF.

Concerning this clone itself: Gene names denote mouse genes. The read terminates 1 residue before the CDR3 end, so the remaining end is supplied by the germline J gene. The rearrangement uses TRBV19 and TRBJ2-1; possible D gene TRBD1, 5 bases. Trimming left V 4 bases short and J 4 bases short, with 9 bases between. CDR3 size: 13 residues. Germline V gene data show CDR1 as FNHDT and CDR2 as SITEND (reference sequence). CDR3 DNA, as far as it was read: TGTGCCAGCAGTGCGGACATATATGCTGAGCAGTTC. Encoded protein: CASSADIYAEQF. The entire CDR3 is CASSADIYAEQFF.

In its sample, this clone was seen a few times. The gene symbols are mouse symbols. The CDR3 spells CAWSLYSSYEQYF. CDR3 DNA (partial): TGTGCCTGGAGTCTATACAGCTCCTATGAACAGTAC. The J gene is TRBJ2-7, the V gene TRBV31; D is unclear. The CDR3 end falls 1 residue outside the read, so it is completed with the germline J gene. Germline V CDR1 and CDR2: GKSSPN, SITVG. This CDR3 has 13 amino acids. V was pared by 0 bases and J by 0 bases, with 6 bases between.

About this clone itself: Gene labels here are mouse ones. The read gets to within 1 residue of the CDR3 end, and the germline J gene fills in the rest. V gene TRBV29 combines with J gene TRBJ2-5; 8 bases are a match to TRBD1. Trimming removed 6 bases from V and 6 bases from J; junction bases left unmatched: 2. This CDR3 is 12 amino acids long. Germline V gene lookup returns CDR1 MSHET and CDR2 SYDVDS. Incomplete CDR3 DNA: TGTGCTAGCAGGGACAGGGACGACACCCAGTAC. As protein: CASRDRDDTQY. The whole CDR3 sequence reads CASRDRDDTQYF.

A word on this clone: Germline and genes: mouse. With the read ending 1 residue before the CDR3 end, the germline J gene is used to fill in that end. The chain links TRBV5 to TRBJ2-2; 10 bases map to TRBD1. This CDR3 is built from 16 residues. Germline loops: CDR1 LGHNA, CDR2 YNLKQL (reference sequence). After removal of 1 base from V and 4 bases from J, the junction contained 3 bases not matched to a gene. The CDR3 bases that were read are TGTGCCAGCAGCCAAGGGACAGGGGGAGGCACCGGGCAGCTCTAC. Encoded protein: CASSQGTGGGTGQLY. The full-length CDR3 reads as CASSQGTGGGTGQLYF.

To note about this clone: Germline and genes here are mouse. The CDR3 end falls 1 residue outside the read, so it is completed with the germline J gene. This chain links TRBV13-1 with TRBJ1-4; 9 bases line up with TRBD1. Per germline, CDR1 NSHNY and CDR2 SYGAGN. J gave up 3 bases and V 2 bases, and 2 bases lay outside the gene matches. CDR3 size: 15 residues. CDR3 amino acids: CASSEQGAANERLFF. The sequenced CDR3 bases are TGTGCCAGCAGTGAACAGGGGGCCGCCAACGAAAGATTATTT.

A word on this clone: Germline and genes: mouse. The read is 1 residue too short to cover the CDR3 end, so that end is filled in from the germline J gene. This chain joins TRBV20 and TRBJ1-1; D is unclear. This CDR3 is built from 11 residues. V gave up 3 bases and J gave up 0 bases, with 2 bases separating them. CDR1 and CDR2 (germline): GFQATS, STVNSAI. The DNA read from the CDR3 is TGTGGTGCTAGAGCAAACACAGAAGTCTTC. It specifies CGARANTEVF. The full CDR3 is CGARANTEVFF.

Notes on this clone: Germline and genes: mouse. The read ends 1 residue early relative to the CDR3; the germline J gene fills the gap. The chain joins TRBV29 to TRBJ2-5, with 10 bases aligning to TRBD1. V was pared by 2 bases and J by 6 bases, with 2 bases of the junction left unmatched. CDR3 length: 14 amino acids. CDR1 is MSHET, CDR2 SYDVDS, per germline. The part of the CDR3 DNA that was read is TGTGCTAGCAGTTTAGGGACAGGGGTGGACACCCAGTAC. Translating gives CASSLGTGVDTQY. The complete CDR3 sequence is CASSLGTGVDTQYF.

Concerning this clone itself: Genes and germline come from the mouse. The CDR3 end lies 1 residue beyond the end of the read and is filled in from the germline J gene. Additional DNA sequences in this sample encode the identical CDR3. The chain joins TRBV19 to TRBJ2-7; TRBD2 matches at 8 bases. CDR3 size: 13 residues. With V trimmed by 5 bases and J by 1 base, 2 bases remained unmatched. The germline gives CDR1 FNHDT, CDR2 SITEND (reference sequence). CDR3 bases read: TGTGCCAGCAGCAACTGGGGGTCCTATGAACAGTAC. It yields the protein CASSNWGSYEQY. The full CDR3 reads CASSNWGSYEQYF.

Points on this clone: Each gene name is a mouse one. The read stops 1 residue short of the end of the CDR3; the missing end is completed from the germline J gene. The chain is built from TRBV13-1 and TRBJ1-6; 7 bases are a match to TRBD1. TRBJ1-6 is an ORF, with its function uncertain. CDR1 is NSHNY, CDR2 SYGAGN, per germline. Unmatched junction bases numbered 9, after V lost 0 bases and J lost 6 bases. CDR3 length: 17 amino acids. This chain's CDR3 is CASSDAGDREGNSPLYF. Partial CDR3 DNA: TGTGCCAGCAGTGATGCAGGAGACAGGGAGGGTAATTCGCCCCTCTAC.

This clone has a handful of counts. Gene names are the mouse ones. The CDR3 bases that were read are TGTGCCAGCAGTTCTGGGGGGGATGAACAGTAC. Translated, it gives CASSSGGDEQY. The whole CDR3 protein is CASSSGGDEQYF. The chain links TRBV19 to TRBJ2-7, with TRBD2 matching 9 bases. The CDR3 is cut off 1 residue early in the read; its end comes from the germline J gene. Germline V lookup: CDR1 FNHDT, CDR2 SITEND (reference sequence). The CDR3 sequence is 12 residues long. The V and J ends lost 4 bases and 5 bases, in that order; junction bases with no gene match: 1.

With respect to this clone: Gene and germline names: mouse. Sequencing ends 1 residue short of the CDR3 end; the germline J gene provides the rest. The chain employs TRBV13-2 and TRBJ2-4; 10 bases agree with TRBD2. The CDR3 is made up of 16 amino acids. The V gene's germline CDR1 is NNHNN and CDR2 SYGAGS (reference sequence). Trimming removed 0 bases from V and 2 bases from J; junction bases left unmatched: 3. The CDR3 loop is CASGDDWGGNQNTLYF. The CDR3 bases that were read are TGTGCCAGCGGTGATGACTGGGGGGGGAATCAAAACACCTTGTAC.

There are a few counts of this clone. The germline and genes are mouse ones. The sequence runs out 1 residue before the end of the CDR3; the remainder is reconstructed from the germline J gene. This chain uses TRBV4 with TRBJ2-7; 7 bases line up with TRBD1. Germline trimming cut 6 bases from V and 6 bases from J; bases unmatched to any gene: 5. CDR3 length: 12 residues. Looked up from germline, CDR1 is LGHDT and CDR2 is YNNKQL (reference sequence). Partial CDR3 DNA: TGTGCCAGCAGTGCCACAGGGGTTGAACAGTAC. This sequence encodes CASSATGVEQY. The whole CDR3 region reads CASSATGVEQYF.

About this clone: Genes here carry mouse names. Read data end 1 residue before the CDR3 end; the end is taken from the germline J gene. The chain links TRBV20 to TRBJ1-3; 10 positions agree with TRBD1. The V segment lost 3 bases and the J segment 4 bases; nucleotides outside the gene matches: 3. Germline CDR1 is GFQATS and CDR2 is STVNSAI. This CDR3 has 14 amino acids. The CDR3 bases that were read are TGTGGTGCTAGAGACAGGGGGCGAGGAAATACGCTCTAT. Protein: CGARDRGRGNTLY. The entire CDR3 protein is CGARDRGRGNTLYF.

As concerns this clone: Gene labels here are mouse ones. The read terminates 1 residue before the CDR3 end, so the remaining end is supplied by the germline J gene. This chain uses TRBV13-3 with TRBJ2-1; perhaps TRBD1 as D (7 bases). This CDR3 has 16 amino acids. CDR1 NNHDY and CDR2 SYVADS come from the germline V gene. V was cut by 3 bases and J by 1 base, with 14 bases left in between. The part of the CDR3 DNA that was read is TGTGCCAGCAGTGGGGTCCCAGGGGGGAACTATGCTGAGCAGTTC. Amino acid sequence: CASSGVPGGNYAEQF. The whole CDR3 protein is CASSGVPGGNYAEQFF.